This T cell receptor beta chain was observed in a study of tumor and adjacent non-tumor tissue in lung cancer (dated by TCRdb to the late 2010s). The study in broad terms: The cohort included around eleven adenocarcinoma, 2 squamous cell carcinoma and 1 small cell lung cancer patients. Among the approximately 15 patients, ages ranged from about 30 to 85 years, approximately 10 were men and 5 were women, and disease was TNM stage I to III. Sequencing generated a total of 130,000,000 or so productive TCRbeta reads, averaging roughly 4.2 million reads per sample. The study compared bulk TCRbeta repertoires from lung tumor tissue and matched distant non-tumor lung tissue of some 15 lung cancer patients. Under 35 paired specimens, one tumor and one normal lung sample per patient, were profiled by TCRbeta CDR3 sequencing.

To prepare the library, multiplex PCR was applied. Sequenced on an Illumina HiSeq 2500. TCRbeta libraries were constructed through three rounds of nested PCR with primers (Table S4) according to protocols adapted from ARM-PCR. Before sequencing, PCR products in the 200-500 bp range were cut out of the gel and cleaned up using the QIAquick gel extraction kit. Per the authors' processing: Reads were cleaned using Trimmomatic, were merged into complete CDR3 sequences using FLASH, and were assigned to V(D)J germline segments using MiTCR. Clonal diversity was computed as the inverse Simpson's index with VDJtools. Productive reads were defined as in-frame sequences without a premature stop codon. The public reads were reprocessed in TCRdb via fastp at Q25 and MiXCR, keeping in-frame beta chains. Rows matching on CDR3 protein sequence are summarized as one entry with the most common DNA and genes. The V and J calls, along with clone size, are taken from TCRdb and not from the paper's own processing. This sample lists 75,000 to 80,000 distinct CDR3 sequences; 65% to 90% were detected once. The top ten clones comprise 10% to 15% of the sample.

Bulk unsorted tissue served as the source for RNA extraction, and RNA quality was assessed using a NanoDrop ND-1000 and an Agilent 2100. Newly diagnosed lung cancer patients without prior chemotherapy who had been admitted for thoracic surgery in China between August and November 2014 were enrolled as donors. Anyone who had undergone radiotherapy or chemotherapy before, or who had another cancer at the same time, was left out of the study. Surgical tissue pieces of about 1-2.1 cm3 were preserved in RNAlater solution and were kept at -80 degrees C until use. There are 15 amino acids in the CDR3, from cysteine to phenylalanine inclusive. Left in the record is the CDR3 DNA by itself, 45 bases read in frame from the first base. Looking up the germline V gene (reference sequence) yields CDR1 DFQATT and CDR2 SNEGSKA. A remark on this clonotype: The antigen this receptor binds is unknown. An end of the junction does not agree with germline; a read error may underlie this.

Here is what the overall study found, with its caveats: TCR diversity (inverse Simpson) was significantly higher in tumor than in normal lung tissue (approximately 440 vs 150, P = 0.0075, Mann-Whitney U test). Because peripheral blood was not sequenced, the blood TCRbeta repertoires of the lung cancer patients in the study went unexamined. Only around 14 patients were in the cohort, and the authors stated that larger samples and more detailed clinical data are needed. The methods do not name the sequencing platform or mention unique molecular identifiers. Significantly higher TCR diversity was found in younger patients, and higher tumor TCR diversity was associated with shorter overall and disease-free survival. The top 100 clones made up a significantly larger cumulative share of the repertoire in normal lung than in tumor tissue.

Sequencing used lung tumor tissue. The rearrangement combines TRBV20-1 with TRBJ2-7; the D gene assignment is ambiguous. This sequence originates from a woman between 50 and 59 years old with non-small cell lung cancer. The CDR3 sequence is CNARTIERPPYEQYF. The sequenced DNA: TGCAATGCTAGAACAATCGAGCGACCTCCCTACGAGCAGTACTTC.